This TCR beta chain came from a study of shared clonotypes between healthy human individuals. About the study: Each donor's CD4 naive and CD4 memory cells filled three plates apiece, CD8 naive two, and CD8 memory one.

Only in-frame clones appear in the TCRdb table, and some are missing; sequencing was by immunoSEQ multiplex PCR. Of roughly 2,500,000 clones in the sample, roughly 93% were seen once. Of note for this clone: Other nucleotide sequences from this sample produce the same CDR3.

From germline, CDR1 is SGHRS and CDR2 YFSETQ. This CDR3 has 14 amino acids. The J segment lost 3 bases and the V segment lost 4 bases, leaving 3 bases of the junction unmatched. The rearrangement joins TRBV5-1 to TRBJ1-1, with 10 bases lining up with TRBD1. This receptor was identified in a man aged 18-30 years in good health. Some clones in this sample may be carry-over from other donors' samples. The source material was naive CD4+ T cells from PBMCs. The subset is: CD45RA+ positively selected. DNA for the CDR3: TGCGCCAGCAGCGTGACAGGGGGCGACACTGAAGCTTTCTTT. It is translated as CASSVTGGDTEAFF.